This T cell receptor (beta chain) was recorded in a study of blood T cells in healthy people across ages. The CDR3 length is 14 residues. For the second PCR, which ran for roughly 6 to 12 cycles, a sample-barcoded 5' primer and a J-beta primer mix were used. Using its own MiXCR run on the 5' RACE reads, TCRdb lists one record per CDR3 protein. Of roughly 800,000 distinct CDR3 sequences listed, just under 25% are singletons. This sample was also put to use in a study of T cells of mothers and their children.

This chain links TRBV12-3 or TRBV12-4 with TRBJ2-5, with D maybe TRBD2 (5 bases). The J call is in doubt because the DNA end fits TRBJ2-1 better. The TCR comes from a boy aged 10-17 years in good health. The sequencing input was blood. CDR3 sequence (DNA): TGTGCCAGCAGTTTAGAAATAGCGAACCTTGAGCAGTTCTTC. It yields the protein CASSLEIANLEQFF.